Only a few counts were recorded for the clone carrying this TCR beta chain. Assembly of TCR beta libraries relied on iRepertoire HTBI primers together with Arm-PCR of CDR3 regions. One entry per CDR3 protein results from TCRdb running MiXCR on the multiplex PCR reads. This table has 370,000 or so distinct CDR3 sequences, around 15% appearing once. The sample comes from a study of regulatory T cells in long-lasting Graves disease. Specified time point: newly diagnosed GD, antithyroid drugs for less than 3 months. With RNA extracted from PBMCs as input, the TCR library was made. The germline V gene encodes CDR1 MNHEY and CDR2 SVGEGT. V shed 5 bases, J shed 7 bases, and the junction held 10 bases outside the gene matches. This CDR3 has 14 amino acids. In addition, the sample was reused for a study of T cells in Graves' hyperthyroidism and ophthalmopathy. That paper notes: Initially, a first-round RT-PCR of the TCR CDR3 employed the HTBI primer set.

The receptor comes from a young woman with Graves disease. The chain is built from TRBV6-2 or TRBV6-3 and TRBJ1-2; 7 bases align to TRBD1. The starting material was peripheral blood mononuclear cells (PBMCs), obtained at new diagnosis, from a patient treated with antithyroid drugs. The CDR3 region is CASSQDTGDRGYTF. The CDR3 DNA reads TGTGCCAGCAGTCAAGATACAGGGGATCGTGGCTACACCTTC.